This T cell receptor beta chain was captured in a study of cytomegalovirus exposure and HLA in healthy donors. Study results and caveats: Across donors, most TCRs were seen rarely, yet some public ones were widespread.

Assay: immunoSEQ multiplex PCR; the TCRdb copy retains only in-frame clones and omits some. This sample has around 200,000 clones; 65% to 85% occur once, and the top ten carry 2.5% to 3%. Worth noting for this clone: The antigen remains unidentified.

The CDR3 spans 15 residues. From germline, CDR1 is SGHAT and CDR2 FQNNGV. Trimming stripped 5 bases from V and 5 bases from J, with 18 bases between. This sequence joins TRBV11-2 and TRBJ1-2, with D possibly TRBD1 on 6 matching bases. The source is a woman aged 18-29 years in good health and CMV-seropositive. Sequenced input: PBMCs. The DNA of the CDR3 is TGTGCCAGCAGCGCCTCAGCCGGGGGGCATTATGGCTACACCTTC. Protein product: CASSASAGGHYGYTF.